The next 3 T cell receptor beta chains were all read from a single sample in a study of blood T cell repertoires in COVID-19. Assay used: immunoSEQ multiplex PCR; TCRdb lists only in-frame clones, some missing. The sample has about 21,000 clones, around four fifths seen once. Sequenced input: peripheral blood. These receptors all come from a man at least 80 years old with active or convalescent COVID-19.

CDR3 DNA: TGTGCCAGCAGCCAAGGGGCCCGGGGAGGATCGGTTGGCTACACCTTC. Translation gives CASSQGARGGSVGYTF. The rearrangement links TRBV3-1 (or the pseudogene TRBV3-2) to TRBJ1-2, with D uncertain. Trimming took off 1 base at V and 7 bases at J, with 19 bases between the two ends. This CDR3 contains 16 residues. Germline CDR1 is LGHDT and CDR2 is YNNKEL (reference sequence).

The chain uses TRBV6-1 and TRBJ2-7; 7 bases are shared with TRBD2. The CDR3 length is 17 residues. J gave up 1 base and V 3 bases, and 12 bases lay outside the gene matches. CDR1 and CDR2 (germline): MNHNS, SASEGT. CDR3 in amino acids: CASSEGPWAGVSYEQYF. The CDR3 bases are TGTGCCAGCAGTGAGGGGCCCTGGGCGGGAGTGTCCTACGAGCAGTACTTC.

This clone has a single count. This CDR3 reads CASSVGRLPGQSGDEQYF. The CDR3 DNA reads TGTGCCAGCAGCGTAGGCAGACTACCCGGGCAGTCGGGGGACGAGCAGTACTTC. This rearrangement joins TRBV9 to TRBJ2-7; maybe TRBD2 (6 bases). Trimming stripped 0 bases from V and 5 bases from J, with 24 bases between. The CDR3 has 18 residues. From germline, CDR1 is SGDLS and CDR2 YYNGEE.